Below, 4 T cell receptor beta chains from the same sample are listed, as sequenced in a study of beta chain features in type 1 diabetes. Every isolated RNA sample was fully reverse transcribed, so sequencing captured expressed TCRB transcripts. Generated by immunoSEQ multiplex PCR, the TCRdb table keeps only in-frame clones and is missing some. Among some 45,000 clones listed, roughly half were seen once. The sample taken for sequencing was Tregs from blood. Receptors were obtained from a woman aged 18-35 years in good health.

This chain links TRBV28 with TRBJ1-6, with 7 bases fitting TRBD1. Trimming removed 1 base from V and 6 bases from J; junction bases left unmatched: 3. The CDR3 consists of 15 residues. Germline V gene data show CDR1 as MDHEN and CDR2 as SYDVKM. The CDR3 reads CASSLYRGINSPLHF. The CDR3 bases are TGTGCCAGCAGTTTATACAGGGGAATTAATTCACCCCTCCACTTT.

This clone was detected only a few times. The V and J genes are TRBV4-2 and TRBJ1-5; the match to TRBD1 covers 9 bases. This CDR3 has 16 amino acids. Germline CDR1 and CDR2: LGHNA and YNFKEQ. V was clipped by 4 bases and J by 6 bases; unmatched bases: 10. CDR3 sequence reads: CASSRYTGGAVQPQHF. CDR3 nucleotides: TGTGCCAGCAGCCGCTATACAGGGGGCGCGGTTCAGCCCCAGCATTTT.

This clone was seen more than once but under ten times. The chain has TRBV6-6 and TRBJ2-1, with 10 positions matching TRBD2. V shed 6 bases, J shed 5 bases, and the junction held 10 bases outside the gene matches. The CDR3 is made up of 16 amino acids. Germline CDR1 is MNHNY and CDR2 is SVGAGI (reference sequence). The CDR3 sequence: CASRSSGRGDNNEQFF. CDR3 sequence (DNA): TGTGCCAGCAGGTCTAGCGGGAGAGGTGATAACAATGAGCAGTTCTTC.

This chain joins TRBV7-9 and TRBJ1-2, with D perhaps TRBD1 (6 bases). The CDR3 length is 14 residues. CDR1 and CDR2 (germline): SEHNR, FQNEAQ (reference sequence). V lost 5 bases and J lost 4, with 14 bases in between. The CDR3 reads CASSRSRGSYGYTF. CDR3 bases: TGTGCCAGCAGCCGATCCAGGGGTTCCTATGGCTACACCTTC.